The 15 T cell receptor beta chains below all came from one sample that was sequenced in a study of blood T cell repertoires in COVID-19. The data were produced by immunoSEQ multiplex PCR, yet TCRdb's version contains in-frame clones alone and is incomplete. Among over 15,000 clones listed, approximately 83% were seen once. Input material: peripheral blood. The receptors here all came from a human donor in a cohort sampled during active COVID-19.

For the CDR3, the DNA is TGTGCCATCAGTGAGTCGGCAGGGGCGCTTTATGGCTACACCTTC. Translating it yields CAISESAGALYGYTF. The chain carries TRBV10-3 and TRBJ1-2; D possibly corresponds to TRBD1 (6 bases). Trimming pared 0 bases from V and 5 bases from J, leaving 13 bases between. The length of the CDR3 is 15 residues. From germline, CDR1 is ENHRY and CDR2 SYGVKD.

The chain combines TRBV5-1 with TRBJ1-3; 9 bases line up with TRBD1. Germline-derived CDR1 and CDR2 are SGHRS and YFSETQ. This CDR3 is 16 amino acids long. V lost 4 bases, J lost 2 bases, and 7 bases stayed unmatched. The CDR3: CASSEGQGGAGNTIYF. The CDR3 nucleotides are TGCGCCAGCAGCGAGGGACAGGGAGGAGCTGGAAACACCATATATTTT. Full variable domain (remainder filled in from reference TRBV5-1 and TRBJ1-3): KAGVTQTPRYLIKTRGQQVTLSCSPISGHRSVSWYQQTPGQGLQFLFEYFSETQRNKGNFPGRFSGRQFSNSRSEMNVSTLELGDSALYLCASSEGQGGAGNTIYFGEGSWLTVV.

V and J are TRBV21-1 and TRBJ2-1; the table names TRBD1, a call not compared with the DNA. TRBV21-1 is a pseudogene segment. This CDR3 is 14 amino acids long. The CDR3 DNA is TGTGCCATTCAACAGGGTGAAACCTACAATGAGCAGTTCTTC. Translation: CAIQQGETYNEQFF.

The rearrangement joins TRBV14 to TRBJ1-5; D not certain. Germline V gene sequence: CDR1 SGHDN, CDR2 FVKESK. CDR3 length equals 13 residues. Trimming left V 2 bases short and J 4 bases short, with 6 bases between. The CDR3 DNA reads as TGTGCCAGCAGCCAACGGGGTAATCAGCCCCAGCATTTT. Its protein is CASSQRGNQPQHF.

The rearrangement joins TRBV19 to TRBJ2-3; TRBD2 aligns across 8 bases. The germline gives CDR1 LNHDA, CDR2 SQIVND (reference sequence). This CDR3 has 14 amino acids. V trimming: 8 bases; J trimming: 0 bases; junction bases outside the gene matches: 4. The CDR3 nucleotides read TGTGCCAGTCGGACTAGCCTTAGCACAGATACGCAGTATTTT. This encodes CASRTSLSTDTQYF.

This chain joins TRBV19 and TRBJ2-1; 9 nucleotides match TRBD1. V lost 5 bases to trimming and J lost 7 bases; unmatched junction nucleotides: 6. In germline, CDR1 is LNHDA, CDR2 SQIVND (reference sequence). This CDR3 comprises 14 residues. CDR3 nucleotide sequence: TGTGCCAGTAGTGACCGAGGGACAGGGAATGAGCAGTTCTTC. Its translation is CASSDRGTGNEQFF.

This clone turned up a few times. The genes are TRBV6-1 and TRBJ1-2; no firm D call. The CDR3 extends over 15 amino acids. CDR1 MNHNS and CDR2 SASEGT come from the germline V gene. Trimming pared 1 base from V and 4 bases from J, leaving 13 bases between. This CDR3 reads CASSEGAGSSYGYTF. DNA of the CDR3: TGTGCCAGCAGTGAAGGGGCGGGAAGTTCCTATGGCTACACCTTC.

The CDR3 reads CASSPVFTGDFSYEQYF. CDR3 sequence (DNA): TGTGCCAGCTCACCAGTTTTTACGGGAGATTTCTCCTACGAGCAGTACTTC. The rearrangement joins TRBV18 to TRBJ2-7; the D gene is possibly TRBD2 (6 bases). Germline V lookup: CDR1 KGHSH, CDR2 LQKENI. The CDR3 has 17 amino acids. V lost 2 bases and J 0 bases, leaving 17 bases between the germline ends. The full variable domain, in which reference TRBV18 and TRBJ2-7 provide the parts outside the CDR3, is NAGVMQNPRHLVRRRGQEARLRCSPMKGHSHVYWYRQLPEEGLKFMVYLQKENIIDESGMPKERFSAEFPKEGPSILRIQQVVRGDSAAYFCASSPVFTGDFSYEQYFGPGTRLTVT.

This chain's CDR3 is CASSKPGGGAQNNEQFF. The CDR3 nucleotides are TGTGCCAGCAGCAAGCCGGGCGGGGGGGCGCAAAACAATGAGCAGTTCTTC. This chain links TRBV7-2 with TRBJ2-1, with 9 bases fitting TRBD2. This CDR3 contains 17 residues. Germline V gene lookup returns CDR1 SGHTA and CDR2 FQGNSA. V dropped 5 bases and J dropped 5; count of bases not matched to a gene: 13. The whole variable domain, filled in from reference TRBV7-2 and TRBJ2-1, reads GAGVSQSPSNKVTEKGKDVELRCDPISGHTALYWYRQSLGQGLEFLIYFQGNSAPDKSGLPSDRFSAERTGGSVSTLTIQRTQQEDSAVYLCASSKPGGGAQNNEQFFGPGTRLTVL.

The rearrangement uses TRBV4-3 and TRBJ2-3; TRBD1 agrees at 7 bases. The CDR3 consists of 15 residues. Germline values: CDR1 LGHNA, CDR2 YSLEER. V was clipped by 3 bases and J by 8 bases; unmatched bases: 11. The CDR3 sequence: CASSQMDRTSSTQYF. CDR3 sequence (DNA): TGCGCCAGCAGCCAGATGGACAGGACGTCTAGTACGCAGTATTTT.

The chain recombines TRBV5-5 with TRBJ2-1; TRBD2 matches at 8 bases. Germline V gene data show CDR1 as SGHKS and CDR2 as YYEKEE (reference sequence). CDR3 length equals 14 residues. Trimming at V came to 7 bases and at J to 7 bases, leaving 10 bases not matched to a gene. The CDR3 is CASSREVKGNEQFF. In nucleotides, the CDR3 is TGTGCCAGCTCGCGGGAGGTGAAGGGAAATGAGCAGTTCTTC.

The CDR3 DNA sequence: TGTGCCACCAGCAAAACCGTGACAGGGACGGAGACCCAGTACTTC. Translating gives CATSKTVTGTETQYF. The V call is TRBV15, the J call TRBJ2-5; 7 bases line up with TRBD1. There are 15 residues in the CDR3. After removal of 4 bases from V and 5 bases from J, the junction contained 10 bases not matched to a gene. The germline gives CDR1 LNHNV, CDR2 YYDKDF (reference sequence).

The chain joins TRBV20-1 to TRBJ2-7; D call uncertain. The CDR3 runs 14 residues. CDR1 is DFQATT, CDR2 SNEGSKA, per germline (reference sequence). Trimming left V 3 bases short and J 0 bases short, with 12 bases between. The CDR3 sequence is CSASPPGSSYEQYF. The CDR3 DNA is TGCAGTGCTAGTCCCCCGGGTAGCTCCTACGAGCAGTACTTC.

The V and J genes are TRBV4-3 and TRBJ2-7, with D possibly matching TRBD2 (5 bases). There are 15 residues in the CDR3. V was clipped by 0 bases and J by 3 bases, with 12 bases between them. Per germline, CDR1 LGHNA and CDR2 YSLEER. The CDR3 DNA sequence: TGCGCCAGCAGCCAAGACTCCGGGGTGGTCTACGAGCAGTACTTC. This codes for CASSQDSGVVYEQYF.

This clone was seen a few times. The chain links TRBV28 to TRBJ2-7, with D possibly matching TRBD1 (5 bases). V was clipped by 4 bases and J by 3 bases, with 22 bases between them. Looked up from germline, CDR1 is MDHEN and CDR2 is SYDVKM. The CDR3 is 17 amino acids. CDR3 bases: TGTGCCAGCAGTTCGATCTCAAGGGGTAGATGGTACTACGAGCAGTACTTC. Residues: CASSSISRGRWYYEQYF.